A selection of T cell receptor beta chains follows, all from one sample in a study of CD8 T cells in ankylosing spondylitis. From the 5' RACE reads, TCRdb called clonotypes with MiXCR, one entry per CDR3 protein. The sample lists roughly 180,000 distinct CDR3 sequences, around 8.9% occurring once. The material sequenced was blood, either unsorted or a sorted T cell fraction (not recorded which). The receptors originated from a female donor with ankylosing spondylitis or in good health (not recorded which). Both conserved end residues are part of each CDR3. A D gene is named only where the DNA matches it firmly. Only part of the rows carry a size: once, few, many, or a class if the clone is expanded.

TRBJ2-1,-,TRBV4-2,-,TGTGCCAGCAGCCAAGAGGGGTGGGGGCAGTTCTTC,CASSQEGWGQFF
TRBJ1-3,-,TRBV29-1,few,TGCAGCGTTTCCAAGGGGAGTACTGGAAACACCATATATTTT,CSVSKGSTGNTIYF
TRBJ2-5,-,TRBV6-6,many,TGTGCCAGCCCTGGTGTGGAGACCCAGTACTTC,CASPGVETQYF
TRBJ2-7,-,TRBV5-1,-,TGCGCCAGCAGCTTGCCGGGCCGGGAACCCGCCAACGAGCAGTACTTC,CASSLPGREPANEQYF
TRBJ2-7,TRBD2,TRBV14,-,TGTGCCAGCAGCCACAGACTAGCGGGAGGATACGAGCAGTACTTC,CASSHRLAGGYEQYF
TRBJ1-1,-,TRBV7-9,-,TGTGCCAGCAGCCTGGGCTCGGGTGAAGCTTTCTTT,CASSLGSGEAFF
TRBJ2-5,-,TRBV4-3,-,TGCGCCAGCAGCCAAGGTTCCGGGGGAGAGACCCAGTACTTC,CASSQGSGGETQYF
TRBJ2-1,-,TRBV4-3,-,TGCGCCAGCAGCCAAGATGGCGCGGACTATACTATTCAGTTCTTC,CASSQDGADYTIQFF
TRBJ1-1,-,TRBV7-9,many,TGTGCCAGCAGCTCATTTGGGACATCGAGGAACACTGAAGCTTTCTTT,CASSSFGTSRNTEAFF
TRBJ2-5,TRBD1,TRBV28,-,TGTGCCAGCAGTTGGGGACAGGGGGAGCGGGAGACCCAGTACTTC,CASSWGQGERETQYF
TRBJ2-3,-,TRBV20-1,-,TGCAGTGCTAGTTCTGCGGGAAGAGAGAATTTT,CSASSAGRENF
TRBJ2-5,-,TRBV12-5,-,TGTGCTAGTGGACAGAGGCGGTTCTACCAAGAGACCCAGTACTTC,CASGQRRFYQETQYF
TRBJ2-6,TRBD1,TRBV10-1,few,TGCGCCACCCTTCCGGGACAGGGATTCTCTGGGGCCAACGTCCTGACTTTC,CATLPGQGFSGANVLTF
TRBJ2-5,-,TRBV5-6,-,TGTGCCAGCAGCTTGAACCCACCCTACCAAGAGACCCAGTACTTC,CASSLNPPYQETQYF
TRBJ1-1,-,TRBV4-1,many,TGCGCCAGCAGCCAAGATAGGGCAGCACCCATGAACACTGAAGCTTTCTTT,CASSQDRAAPMNTEAFF
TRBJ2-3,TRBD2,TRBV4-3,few,TGCGCCAGCAGCCAAAAGGCGGGAGGGCTAGATACGCAGTATTTT,CASSQKAGGLDTQYF
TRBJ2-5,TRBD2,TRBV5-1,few,TGCGCCAGCAGCCGTGGGACTAGCGGGAGGGAGACCCAGTACTTC,CASSRGTSGRETQYF
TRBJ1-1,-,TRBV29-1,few,TGCAGCATTATGGACGGGTGGGGCACTGAAGCTTTCTTT,CSIMDGWGTEAFF
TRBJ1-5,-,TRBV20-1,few,TGCAGTGCTAGCTCCTCGGATCAGCCCCAGCATTTT,CSASSSDQPQHF
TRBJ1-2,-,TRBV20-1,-,TGCAGTGCTAGATCTTCGACGGACGCCTACTATGGCTACACCTTC,CSARSSTDAYYGYTF
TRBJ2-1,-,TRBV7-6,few,TGTGCCAGCAGCTTAGCCTCTGCGGGCGAGCAGTTCTTC,CASSLASAGEQFF